This T cell receptor beta chain was found in a study of cytomegalovirus exposure and HLA in healthy donors. Study observations and caveats: The availability of immune exposure information extended only to CMV serostatus.

PCR was performed using 60 Vbeta and 13 Jbeta primers. Sequencing was performed with immunoSEQ multiplex PCR; in TCRdb, only in-frame clones are kept and a portion is missing. The sample contains about 140,000 clones, around two thirds of which appear only once. The table lists this clone with a few counts. Its antigen is not known. Per germline, CDR1 SGHRS and CDR2 YFSETQ. Between the trimmed V and J ends, which lost 4 bases and 6 bases, there was a span of 11 bases. CDR3 length: 12 residues. Sample: PBMCs. The chain employs TRBV5-1 and TRBJ2-7, with D possibly TRBD1 on 6 matching bases. The clonotype was recovered from a male donor in good health and CMV-seronegative. CDR3 protein: CASSGQGSEQYF. The CDR3 nucleotides are TGCGCCAGCAGCGGGCAGGGGAGCGAGCAGTACTTC. The full variable domain, with the rest looked up from reference TRBV5-1 and TRBJ2-7, is KAGVTQTPRYLIKTRGQQVTLSCSPISGHRSVSWYQQTPGQGLQFLFEYFSETQRNKGNFPGRFSGRQFSNSRSEMNVSTLELGDSALYLCASSGQGSEQYFGPGTRLTVT.